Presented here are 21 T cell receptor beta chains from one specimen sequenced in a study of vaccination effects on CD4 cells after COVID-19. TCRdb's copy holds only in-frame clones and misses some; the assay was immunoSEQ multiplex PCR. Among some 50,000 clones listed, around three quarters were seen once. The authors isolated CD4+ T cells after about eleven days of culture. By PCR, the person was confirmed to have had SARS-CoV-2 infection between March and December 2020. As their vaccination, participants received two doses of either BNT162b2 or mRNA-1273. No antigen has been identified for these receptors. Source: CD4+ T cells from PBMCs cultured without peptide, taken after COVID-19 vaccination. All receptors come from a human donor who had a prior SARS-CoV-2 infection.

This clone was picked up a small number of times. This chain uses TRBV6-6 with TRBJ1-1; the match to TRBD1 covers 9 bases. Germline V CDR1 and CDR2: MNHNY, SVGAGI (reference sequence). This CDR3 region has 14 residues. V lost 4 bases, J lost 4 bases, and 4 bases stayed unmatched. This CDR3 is CASSLTGGITEAFF. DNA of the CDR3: TGTGCCAGCAGTTTGACAGGGGGGATCACTGAAGCTTTCTTT.

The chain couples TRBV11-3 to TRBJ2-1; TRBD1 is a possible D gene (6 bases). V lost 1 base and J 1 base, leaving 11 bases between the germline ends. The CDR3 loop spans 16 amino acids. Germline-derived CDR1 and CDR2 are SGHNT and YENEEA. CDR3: CASSLGAGVSYNEQFF. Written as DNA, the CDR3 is TGTGCCAGCAGCTTAGGGGCAGGGGTGTCCTACAATGAGCAGTTCTTC.

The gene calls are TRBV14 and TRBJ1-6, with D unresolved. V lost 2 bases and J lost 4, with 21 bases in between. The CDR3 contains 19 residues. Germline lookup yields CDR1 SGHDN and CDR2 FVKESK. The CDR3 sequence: CASSQIPGSSAYYNSPLHF. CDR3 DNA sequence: TGTGCCAGCAGCCAAATCCCTGGGTCTTCGGCTTATTATAATTCACCCCTCCACTTT.

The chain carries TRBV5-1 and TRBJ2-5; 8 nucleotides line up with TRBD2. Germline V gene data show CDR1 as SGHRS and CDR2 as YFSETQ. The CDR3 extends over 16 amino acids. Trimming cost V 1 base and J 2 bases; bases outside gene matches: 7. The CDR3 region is CASSLYGSGDQETQYF. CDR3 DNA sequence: TGCGCCAGCAGCTTGTACGGTAGCGGGGATCAAGAGACCCAGTACTTC.

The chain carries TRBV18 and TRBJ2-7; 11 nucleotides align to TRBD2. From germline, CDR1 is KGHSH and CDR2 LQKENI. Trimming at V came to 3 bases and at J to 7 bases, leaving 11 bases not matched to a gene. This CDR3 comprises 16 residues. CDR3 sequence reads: CASSPRTGTSGLEQYF. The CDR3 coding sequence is TGTGCCAGCTCACCGAGGACCGGGACTAGCGGACTAGAGCAGTACTTC.

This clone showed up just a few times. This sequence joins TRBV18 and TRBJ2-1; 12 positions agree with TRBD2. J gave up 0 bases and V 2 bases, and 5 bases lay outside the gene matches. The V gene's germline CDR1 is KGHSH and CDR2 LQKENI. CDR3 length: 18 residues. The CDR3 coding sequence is TGTGCCAGCTCACCATTGTGGGGACTAGCGGGCTCCTACAATGAGCAGTTCTTC. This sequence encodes CASSPLWGLAGSYNEQFF.

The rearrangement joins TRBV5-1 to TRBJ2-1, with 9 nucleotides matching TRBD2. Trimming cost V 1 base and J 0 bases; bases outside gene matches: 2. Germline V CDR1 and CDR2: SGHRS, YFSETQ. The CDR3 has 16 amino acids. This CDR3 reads CASSLSLAGSYNEQFF. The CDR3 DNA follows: TGCGCCAGCAGCTTGTCACTAGCGGGCTCCTACAATGAGCAGTTCTTC.

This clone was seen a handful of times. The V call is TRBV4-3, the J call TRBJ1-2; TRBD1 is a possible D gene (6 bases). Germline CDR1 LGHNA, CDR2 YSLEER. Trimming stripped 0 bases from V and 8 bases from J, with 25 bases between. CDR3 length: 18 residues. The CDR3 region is CASSQEGRVHGQSYGYTF. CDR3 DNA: TGCGCCAGCAGCCAAGAGGGTCGAGTCCATGGACAGTCGTACGGCTACACCTTC.

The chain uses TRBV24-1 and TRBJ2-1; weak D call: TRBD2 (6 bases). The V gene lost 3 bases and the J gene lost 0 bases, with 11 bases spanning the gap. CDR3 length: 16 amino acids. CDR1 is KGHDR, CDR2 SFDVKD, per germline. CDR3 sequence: CATSDPSAHSYNEQFF. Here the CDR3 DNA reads TGTGCCACCAGTGATCCTAGCGCCCACTCCTACAATGAGCAGTTCTTC.

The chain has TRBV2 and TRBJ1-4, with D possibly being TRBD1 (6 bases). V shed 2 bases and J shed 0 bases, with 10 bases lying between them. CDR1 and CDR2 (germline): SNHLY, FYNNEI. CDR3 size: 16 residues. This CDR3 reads CASSEQGRTTNEKLFF. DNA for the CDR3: TGTGCCAGCAGTGAACAGGGGCGGACAACTAATGAAAAACTGTTTTTT.

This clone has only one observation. The CDR3 region is CASSSGQGPQETQYF. The CDR3, as DNA: TGCGCCAGCAGCTCGGGACAGGGGCCCCAAGAGACCCAGTACTTC. The chain uses TRBV5-1 and TRBJ2-5; 10 bases map to TRBD1. Germline CDR1 reads SGHRS; CDR2 reads YFSETQ. The CDR3 loop spans 15 amino acids. The V gene end was trimmed by 3 bases and the J gene end by 1 base; junction bases not matched to a gene: 3.

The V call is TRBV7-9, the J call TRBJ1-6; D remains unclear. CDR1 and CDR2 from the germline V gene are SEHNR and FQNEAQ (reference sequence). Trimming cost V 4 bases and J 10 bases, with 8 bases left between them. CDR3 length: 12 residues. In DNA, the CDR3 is TGTGCCAGCAGCTCCCCATACTCACCCCTCCACTTT. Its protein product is CASSSPYSPLHF.

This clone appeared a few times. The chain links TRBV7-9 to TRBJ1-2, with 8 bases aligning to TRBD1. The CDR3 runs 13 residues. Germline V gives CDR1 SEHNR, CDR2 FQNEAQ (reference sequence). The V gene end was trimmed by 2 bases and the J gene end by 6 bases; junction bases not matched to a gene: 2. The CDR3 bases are TGTGCCAGCAGCTTACAGGGGGCGAATGGCTACACCTTC. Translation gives CASSLQGANGYTF.

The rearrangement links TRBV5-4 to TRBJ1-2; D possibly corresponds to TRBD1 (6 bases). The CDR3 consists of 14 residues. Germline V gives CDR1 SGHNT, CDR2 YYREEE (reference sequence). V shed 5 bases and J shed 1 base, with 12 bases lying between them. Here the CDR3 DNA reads TGTGCCAGCAGAGGAGGGGGAGTTAACTATGGCTACACCTTC. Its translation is CASRGGGVNYGYTF.

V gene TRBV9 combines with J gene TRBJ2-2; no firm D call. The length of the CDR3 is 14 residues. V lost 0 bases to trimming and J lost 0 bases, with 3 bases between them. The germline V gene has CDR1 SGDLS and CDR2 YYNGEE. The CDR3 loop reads CASSVAPNTGELFF. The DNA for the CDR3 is TGTGCCAGCAGCGTAGCTCCGAACACCGGGGAGCTGTTTTTT.

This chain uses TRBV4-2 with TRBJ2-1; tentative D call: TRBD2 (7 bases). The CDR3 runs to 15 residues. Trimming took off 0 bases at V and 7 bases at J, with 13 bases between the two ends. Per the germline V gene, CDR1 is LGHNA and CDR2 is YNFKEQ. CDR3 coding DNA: TGTGCCAGCAGCCAAGATGGCGGGGGCGATAATGAGCAGTTCTTC. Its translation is CASSQDGGGDNEQFF.

The CDR3 DNA sequence: TGTGCCAGCAGCGACAGCTCGAGAAACACCATATATTTT. The encoded protein is CASSDSSRNTIYF. V usage is TRBV6-5 and J usage is TRBJ1-3; tentatively, D is TRBD1 (5 bases). Germline V gene lookup returns CDR1 MNHEY and CDR2 SVGAGI. V lost 6 bases and J 5 bases, leaving 11 bases between the germline ends. CDR3 size: 13 residues.

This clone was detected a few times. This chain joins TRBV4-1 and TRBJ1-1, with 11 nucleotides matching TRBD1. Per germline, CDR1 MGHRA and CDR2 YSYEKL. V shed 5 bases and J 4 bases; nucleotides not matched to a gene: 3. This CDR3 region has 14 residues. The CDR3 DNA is TGCGCCAGCAGCAGGACAGGGGGCGGCACTGAAGCTTTCTTT. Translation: CASSRTGGGTEAFF.

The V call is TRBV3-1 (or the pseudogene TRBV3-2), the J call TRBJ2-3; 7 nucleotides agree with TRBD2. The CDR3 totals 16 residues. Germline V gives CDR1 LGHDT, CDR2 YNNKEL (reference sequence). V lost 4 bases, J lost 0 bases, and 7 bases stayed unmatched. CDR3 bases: TGTGCCAGCAGCCCGCTTAGCGGGCCTAGCACAGATACGCAGTATTTT. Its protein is CASSPLSGPSTDTQYF.

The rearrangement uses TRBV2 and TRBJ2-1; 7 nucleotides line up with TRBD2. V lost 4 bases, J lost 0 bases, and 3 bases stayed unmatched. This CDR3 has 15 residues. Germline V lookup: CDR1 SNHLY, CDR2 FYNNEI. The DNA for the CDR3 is TGTGCCAGCAGTGTACTAGCGCGCTCCTACAATGAGCAGTTCTTC. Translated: CASSVLARSYNEQFF.

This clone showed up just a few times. This CDR3 is CASSPTSGTPLEQFF. For the CDR3, the DNA is TGTGCCAGCAGCCCGACTAGCGGGACTCCTCTGGAGCAGTTCTTC. The chain combines TRBV5-6 with TRBJ2-1, with TRBD2 matching 11 bases. Germline V lookup: CDR1 SGHDT, CDR2 YYEEEE. The V and J ends lost 4 bases and 10 bases, in that order; junction bases with no gene match: 10. There are 15 residues in the CDR3.